This T cell receptor beta chain was obtained from a study of cytomegalovirus exposure and HLA in healthy donors. Study context: Previous work identified roughly 120 million unique TCR beta sequences from around 200 million T cells.

With 60 Vbeta and 13 Jbeta primers, the PCR was carried out. The protocol was immunoSEQ multiplex PCR, while the TCRdb copy is restricted to in-frame clones and leaves out a portion. This sample has some 170,000 clones, with 60% to 80% found just once. Per the germline V gene, CDR1 is SNHLY and CDR2 is FYNNEI. This CDR3 spans 14 amino acids. V gave up 6 bases and J gave up 7 bases; unmatched junction bases: 7. The rearrangement links TRBV2 to TRBJ2-2; TRBD1 aligns across 8 bases. The clonotype comes from a man aged 40-49 years in good health and CMV-seropositive. The sequenced material came from PBMCs. The CDR3 DNA reads TGTGCCAGCAGAGACGACAGGGGTGACGGGGAGCTGTTTTTT. Amino acid sequence: CASRDDRGDGELFF.